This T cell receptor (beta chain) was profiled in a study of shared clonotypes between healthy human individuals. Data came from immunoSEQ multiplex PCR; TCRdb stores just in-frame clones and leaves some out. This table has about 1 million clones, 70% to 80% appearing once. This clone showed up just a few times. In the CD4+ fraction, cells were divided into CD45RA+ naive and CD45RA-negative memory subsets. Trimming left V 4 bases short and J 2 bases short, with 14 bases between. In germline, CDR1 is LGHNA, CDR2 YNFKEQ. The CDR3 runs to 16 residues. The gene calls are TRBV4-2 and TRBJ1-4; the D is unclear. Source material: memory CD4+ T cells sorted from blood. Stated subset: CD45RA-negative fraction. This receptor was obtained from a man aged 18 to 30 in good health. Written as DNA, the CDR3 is TGTGCCAGCAGCCCTACCGTAGGACGGACTAATGAAAAACTGTTTTTT. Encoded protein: CASSPTVGRTNEKLFF.